The rows below give T cell receptor beta chains drawn from one sample of a study of T cells after posttransplantation cyclophosphamide. This table comes from immunoSEQ multiplex PCR, and its TCRdb copy is limited to in-frame clones, with some not included. Here the sample spans around 2,800 clones, around 70% being singletons. The sequences come from PBMCs, collected 30 days after allogeneic stem cell transplant with posttransplant cyclophosphamide. The receptors here all came from a female patient aged 50-59 years who received an allogeneic stem cell transplant from a related donor, was CMV-positive, and had no GVHD. Some T cells may be provided by the graft donor. CDR3s include the opening cysteine and the closing phenylalanine or tryptophan. The D gene is left open where the match is weak. Clone size is stated in some rows and not others, as once, few, many or a class when expanded.

J gene | D gene | clone size | V gene | CDR3 protein | CDR3 DNA
TRBJ2-7 | NA | NA | TRBV15 | CATSGRPYRESEQYF | TGTGCCACCAGCGGCCGCCCCTACAGGGAGAGCGAGCAGTACTTC
TRBJ1-4 | NA | NA | TRBV5-1 | CASSSSKTGGNEKLFF | TGCGCCAGCAGCTCCTCCAAGACAGGTGGTAATGAAAAACTGTTTTTT
TRBJ2-1 | TRBD2 | few | TRBV29-1 | CSAGLAGAAEQFF | TGCAGCGCAGGACTAGCGGGTGCGGCTGAGCAGTTCTTC
TRBJ2-3 | NA | few | TRBV6-4 | CASSRQVNTDTQYF | TGTGCCAGCAGCAGACAGGTGAACACAGATACGCAGTATTTT
TRBJ1-2 | NA | NA | TRBV29-1 | CSVEDRTRQTLADGYTF | TGCAGCGTTGAAGATCGAACCAGGCAGACCTTAGCGGATGGCTACACCTTC
TRBJ2-7 | TRBD1 | few | TRBV19 | CASSIQGGTGGTYEQYF | TGTGCCAGTAGTATTCAAGGGGGAACAGGGGGGACCTACGAGCAGTACTTC
TRBJ2-7 | NA | NA | TRBV5-5 | CASRGGAHQPEQYF | TGTGCCAGCAGGGGGGGGGCTCATCAGCCCGAGCAGTACTTC
TRBJ2-1 | NA | NA | TRBV7-2 | CASSLARIYNEQFF | TGTGCCAGCAGCTTAGCTCGTATTTACAATGAGCAGTTCTTC
TRBJ2-7 | NA | NA | TRBV19 | CASKGIGGDPSYEQYF | TGTGCCAGTAAGGGGATCGGCGGAGATCCGTCCTACGAGCAGTACTTC
TRBJ1-6 | NA | NA | TRBV2 | CASRKEGDSPLHF | TGTGCCAGCAGGAAGGAGGGAGATTCACCCCTCCACTTT
TRBJ1-2 | NA | NA | TRBV6-4 | CASSYSGSPYGYTF | TGTGCCAGCAGTTACTCGGGCAGCCCCTATGGCTACACCTTC
TRBJ1-2 | NA | once | TRBV28 | CASSPAALWQNYGYTF | TGTGCCAGCAGTCCAGCGGCCCTTTGGCAGAACTATGGCTACACCTTC
TRBJ1-2 | NA | NA | TRBV4-1 | CASSQDSGGGIKYGYTF | TGCGCCAGCAGCCAAGATAGCGGGGGAGGAATTAAGTATGGCTACACCTTC
TRBJ1-2 | TRBD1 | NA | TRBV5-4 | CASSVRIGTGNGYTF | TGTGCCAGCAGCGTACGAATCGGGACAGGGAACGGCTACACCTTC
TRBJ2-7 | TRBD2 | NA | TRBV5-1 | CASSFGALAGVDEQYF | TGCGCCAGCAGCTTCGGGGCCCTAGCGGGAGTGGACGAGCAGTACTTC
TRBJ1-5 | NA | NA | TRBV11-2 | CASSLRTSTGGRQPQHF | TGTGCCAGCAGCTTACGCACCTCAACGGGAGGGCGACAGCCCCAGCATTTT
TRBJ2-4 | TRBD2 | large | TRBV2 | CASRVVSGGSLAKNIQYF | TGTGCCAGCAGGGTCGTTAGCGGGGGTTCCTTAGCCAAAAACATTCAGTACTTC
TRBJ2-3 | TRBD1 | NA | TRBV18 | CASSPYGTGGAYGSTDTQYF | TGTGCCAGCTCACCATACGGGACAGGGGGCGCATACGGCAGCACAGATACGCAGTATTTT
TRBJ2-1 | TRBD2 | few | TRBV30 | CAFNLGLANNEQFF | TGTGCCTTCAATTTGGGACTAGCTAACAATGAGCAGTTCTTC
TRBJ2-1 | TRBD2 | NA | TRBV27 | CASSLLVAGVGDEQFF | TGTGCCAGCAGTTTATTGGTAGCGGGAGTGGGGGATGAGCAGTTCTTC
TRBJ2-1 | TRBD1 | NA | TRBV28 | CASSTPNRGFYNEQFF | TGTGCCAGCAGTACCCCTAACAGGGGGTTCTACAATGAGCAGTTCTTC
TRBJ2-7 | NA | NA | TRBV28 | CASSPPGQGVHEQYF | TGTGCCAGCAGTCCCCCCGGGCAGGGCGTACACGAGCAGTACTTC
TRBJ2-5 | TRBD2 | NA | TRBV7-3 | CASSLGTPSGGETQYF | TGTGCCAGCAGCCTAGGGACTCCTAGCGGCGGGGAGACCCAGTACTTC
TRBJ1-1 | NA | few | TRBV29-1 | CSVWRVSRAFF | TGCAGCGTTTGGAGGGTAAGCAGAGCTTTCTTT
TRBJ1-5 | NA | medium-sized | TRBV7-2 | CASSLRTSTGGRQPQHF | TGTGCCAGCAGCTTACGCACCTCAACGGGAGGGCGACAGCCCCAGCATTTT
TRBJ1-1 | NA | NA | TRBV7-9 | CASSLEGGHTEAFF | TGTGCCAGCAGCTTAGAAGGGGGACACACTGAAGCTTTCTTT
TRBJ2-3 | NA | NA | TRBV28 | CASSAAGGGHTDTQYF | TGTGCCAGCAGTGCTGCCGGAGGAGGGCACACAGATACGCAGTATTTT
TRBJ2-1 | TRBD2 | NA | TRBV5-1 | CASSGRTSGRVEQFF | TGCGCCAGCAGCGGCCGGACTAGCGGGAGGGTCGAGCAGTTCTTC
TRBJ2-1 | TRBD2 | NA | TRBV5-6 | CASSFQAGANEQFF | TGTGCCAGCAGCTTCCAAGCGGGGGCCAATGAGCAGTTCTTC
TRBJ2-1 | NA | NA | TRBV11-3 | CASRLGSGENEQFF | TGTGCCAGCCGCCTAGGGAGCGGAGAGAATGAGCAGTTCTTC
TRBJ1-4 | NA | NA | TRBV28 | CASSLAEKLFF | TGTGCCAGCAGTTTGGCTGAAAAACTGTTTTTT
TRBJ2-1 | NA | NA | TRBV5-6 | CASSSGLLYNEQFF | TGTGCCAGCAGCTCGGGACTCCTCTACAATGAGCAGTTCTTC
TRBJ2-1 | NA | NA | TRBV7-9 | CASSSTQGGSSYNEQFF | TGTGCCAGCAGCTCAACGCAGGGGGGTAGCTCCTACAATGAGCAGTTCTTC
TRBJ2-7 | NA | few | TRBV6-5 | CASSDSGSVAQYF | TGTGCCAGCAGTGACTCGGGGAGCGTTGCGCAGTACTTC
TRBJ1-4 | NA | NA | TRBV9 | CASSQGQITANEKLFF | TGTGCCAGCAGCCAAGGACAGATCACGGCTAATGAAAAACTGTTTTTT
TRBJ1-4 | NA | NA | TRBV27 | CASQYGGGEKLFF | TGTGCCAGCCAGTACGGGGGGGGTGAAAAACTGTTTTTT
TRBJ2-1 | NA | NA | TRBV28 | CASTGTSNEQFF | TGTGCCAGCACCGGGACTTCAAATGAGCAGTTCTTC
TRBJ1-5 | NA | NA | TRBV6-1 | CASSGGAVNQPQHF | TGTGCCAGCAGTGGCGGGGCAGTTAATCAGCCCCAGCATTTT